Following are 5 T cell receptor beta chains from one sample sequenced in a study of CD8+CD57+ T cells in acquired aplastic anemia. Selection for sequencing was limited to patients who had shown CD8+CD57+ cell expansion by flow cytometry. Investigators profiled TCR beta VDJ and CDR3 from genomic DNA template. TCRdb reanalysed the reads using MiXCR and keeps one entry per CDR3 protein. The sample holds about 260,000 distinct CDR3 sequences; around 82% are singletons and the top ten take roughly two fifths. The sequencing input was sorted CD4+, CD8+, or CD8+CD57+ T cells (not recorded which) from PBMCs. Receptors originate from a human donor with aplastic anemia.

As to this clonotype: As the CDR3 is not closed by the conserved phenylalanine or tryptophan, this likely results from a read error. It is unclear where the CDR3 begins or ends on the DNA, so no DNA is shown, and the CDR3 is as TCRdb lists it. The chain recombines TRBV7-2 with TRBJ1-1. Germline V gives CDR1 SGHTA, CDR2 FQGNSA. The CDR3 contains 13 residues when both ends are counted. CDR3 in amino acids: CASSFQPDAAALS.

The CDR3 bases are TGCAGTGCTAGTGTCTTCCGAGGGCAGGGAGTATCCAACTATGGCTACACCTTC. Its protein is CSASVFRGQGVSNYGYTF. The chain joins TRBV20-1 to TRBJ1-2; perhaps TRBD1 as D (5 bases). Looked up from germline, CDR1 is DFQATT and CDR2 is SNEGSKA (reference sequence). Trimming shortened V by 3 bases and J by 2 bases, and 25 bases separated the two germline ends. CDR3 size: 18 residues.

V gene TRBV19 combines with J gene TRBJ1-4; no clear D gene. The V gene lost 3 bases and the J gene lost 8 bases, with 7 bases spanning the gap. The CDR3 length is 12 residues. The germline gives CDR1 LNHDA, CDR2 SQIVND (reference sequence). DNA for the CDR3: TGTGCCAGTAGTATTGATAAAGAAAAACTGTTTTTT. Protein product: CASSIDKEKLFF.

V usage is TRBV5-8 and J usage is TRBJ2-3; D remains unclear. Germline values: CDR1 SGHTS, CDR2 YDEGEE. There are 12 residues in the CDR3. V gave up 5 bases and J gave up 8 bases, with 12 bases separating them. The CDR3 bases are TGTGCCAGCAGTCCAGGACCAGGTACGCAGTATTTT. It encodes CASSPGPGTQYF.

The V call is TRBV7-2, the J call TRBJ1-2, with a weak D call TRBD1 (5 bases). CDR3 length: 15 amino acids. Germline V gene lookup returns CDR1 SGHTA and CDR2 FQGNSA. V lost 3 bases and J 8 bases, leaving 19 bases between the germline ends. In DNA, the CDR3 is TGTGCCAGCAGCTTGACGAGGGGCGGCCACGTAGGCTACACCTTC. This sequence encodes CASSLTRGGHVGYTF.